The 21 T cell receptor beta chains reported below all come from one sample, sequenced in a study of vaccination and CD4 T cells after COVID-19 (dated by TCRdb to between 2020 and 2023). No cognate antigen is known for these TCRs. Interpreted using the paper, the time point label stands for: late sampling 161 to 241 days after vaccination in three convalescent patients. This sample's treatment or condition label indicates: approximately 10-day PBMC culture with coronavirus spike peptide pools or control peptides (ViraFEST assay). Library preparation was by PCR. Sequencing instrument: Illumina iSeq 100. At the Johns Hopkins FTIC core, DNA from the cultured CD4+ T cells underwent TCR sequencing with the Oncomine TCR Beta short-read assay. TCRdb ran its own pipeline on the public reads, namely fastp trimming at Q25 and MiXCR clone calling, and kept in-frame beta chains. One record per CDR3 amino acid sequence lists the most common genes and DNA. This sample is represented by about 21,000 distinct CDR3 sequences; 35% to 45% of them were singletons. 7.5% to 10% of the sample is taken by the ten largest.

The sample in question was CD4+ T cells from blood, cultured in vitro, obtained about 7 months after SARS-CoV-2 vaccination. These receptors were obtained from a human donor who had recovered from COVID-19.

The chain joins TRBV6-2 or TRBV6-3 to TRBJ2-3; D not certain. Trimming took 0 bases from V and 2 from J, leaving 9 bases between them. The CDR3 length is 15 residues. Germline V lookup: CDR1 MNHEY, CDR2 SVGEGT. The CDR3 sequence is CASSYSGAVTDTQYF. The CDR3 nucleotides read TGTGCCAGCAGTTACTCAGGTGCAGTCACAGATACGCAGTATTTT.

The chain joins TRBV24-1 to TRBJ2-5; 7 positions agree with TRBD1. This CDR3 has 16 residues. Germline loops: CDR1 KGHDR, CDR2 SFDVKD. V lost 4 bases to trimming and J lost 2 bases; unmatched junction nucleotides: 9. CDR3 sequence: CATSDSQGVPQETQYF. As DNA, the CDR3 is TGTGCCACCAGTGACTCGCAGGGGGTCCCACAAGAGACCCAGTACTTC.

The chain carries TRBV7-9 and TRBJ2-5, with a possible D match to TRBD2 (5 bases). Germline V gene data show CDR1 as SEHNR and CDR2 as FQNEAQ (reference sequence). CDR3 length: 15 amino acids. The V gene lost 1 base and the J gene lost 1 base, with 10 bases spanning the gap. In DNA form, the CDR3 reads TGTGCCAGCAGCTTAGGGATAGCGACCCAAGAGACCCAGTACTTC. It codes for CASSLGIATQETQYF. The entire variable domain, with the rest obtained from reference TRBV7-9 and TRBJ2-5, is as follows: DTGVSQNPRHKITKRGQNVTFRCDPISEHNRLYWYRQTLGQGPEFLTYFQNEAQLEKSRLLSDRFSAERPKGSFSTLEIQRTEQGDSAMYLCASSLGIATQETQYFGPGTRLLVL.

The genes are TRBV24-1 and TRBJ2-1, with 10 bases lining up with TRBD2. The J segment lost 4 bases and the V segment lost 4 bases, leaving 24 bases of the junction unmatched. CDR3 size: 22 residues. Germline CDR1 is KGHDR and CDR2 is SFDVKD. The CDR3 loop is CATSDPGARGGGSGRVYNEQFF. CDR3 DNA sequence: TGTGCCACCAGTGACCCTGGTGCCCGGGGCGGAGGCAGCGGGAGGGTATACAATGAGCAGTTCTTC.

This clonotype was detected a few times. V and J are TRBV20-1 and TRBJ2-1, with 7 bases aligning to TRBD2. This CDR3 spans 14 amino acids. V trimming: 6 bases; J trimming: 7 bases; junction bases outside the gene matches: 12. CDR1 and CDR2 from the germline V gene are DFQATT and SNEGSKA (reference sequence). DNA for the CDR3: TGCAGTGCACCTCGGGGGAGCGGGAAGAATGAGCAGTTCTTC. Its translation: CSAPRGSGKNEQFF.

The sample holds a few counts of this clonotype. The CDR3 loop is CASSYHSNNSPLHF. In nucleotides, the CDR3 is TGTGCCAGCAGCTACCACAGCAATAATTCACCCCTCCACTTT. The V call is TRBV7-9, the J call TRBJ1-6; D is unresolved. The germline V gene has CDR1 SEHNR and CDR2 FQNEAQ (reference sequence). Trimming left V 4 bases short and J 5 bases short, with 9 bases between. The CDR3 is 14 amino acids.

This clonotype has more than one count but fewer than ten. The V call is TRBV20-1, the J call TRBJ1-6, with TRBD1 matching over 7 bases. CDR3 length: 15 amino acids. Trimming removed 3 bases from V and 14 bases from J; junction bases left unmatched: 16. Germline V gene sequence: CDR1 DFQATT, CDR2 SNEGSKA (reference sequence). The CDR3: CSASSGTVGFGALHF. The CDR3 DNA sequence: TGCAGTGCTAGTTCCGGGACAGTGGGATTTGGAGCCCTCCACTTT.

The rearrangement uses TRBV27 and TRBJ1-5, with TRBD1 matching 7 bases. V trimming: 6 bases; J trimming: 1 base; junction bases outside the gene matches: 6. Germline CDR1 and CDR2: MNHEY and SMNVEV (reference sequence). CDR3 length: 15 residues. CDR3 nucleotide sequence: TGTGCCAGCAGCCCGACAGGGACGAGCAATCAGCCCCAGCATTTT. It codes for CASSPTGTSNQPQHF.

The chain links TRBV27 to TRBJ2-7; TRBD2 might be the D (5 bases). This CDR3 is built from 15 residues. With 5 bases removed from V and 0 bases from J, the gap between germline ends came to 14 bases. CDR1 is MNHEY, CDR2 SMNVEV, per germline (reference sequence). Written as DNA, the CDR3 is TGTGCCAGCAGTCATGAGGGCCTTAGCTCCTACGAGCAGTACTTC. It yields the protein CASSHEGLSSYEQYF.

This chain uses TRBV7-3 with TRBJ2-3; D uncertain. Looked up from germline, CDR1 is SGHTA and CDR2 is FQGTGA. The CDR3 loop spans 16 amino acids. Trimming cost V 4 bases and J 1 base, with 15 bases left between them. CDR3 sequence reads: CASSSGLRTGTDTQYF. As DNA, the CDR3 is TGTGCCAGCAGCTCGGGCTTACGTACAGGCACAGATACGCAGTATTTT.

The chain employs TRBV6-2 or TRBV6-3 and TRBJ2-3, with 7 bases fitting TRBD2. The CDR3 is 15 amino acids. J lost 1 base, V lost 2 bases, and 3 bases had no gene match. Per germline, CDR1 MNHEY and CDR2 SVGEGT. The CDR3 is CASSYLAGGTDTQYF. In nucleotides, the CDR3 is TGTGCCAGCAGTTACCTGGCGGGGGGCACAGATACGCAGTATTTT.

The genes are TRBV6-1 and TRBJ2-7; weak D call: TRBD2 (6 bases). V was pared by 7 bases and J by 9 bases, with 13 bases between. The germline gives CDR1 MNHNS, CDR2 SASEGT. CDR3 size: 11 residues. CDR3 region: CASTRGIRQYF. The CDR3 nucleotides are TGTGCCAGCACCCGGGGGATCCGGCAGTACTTC.

The CDR3 DNA reads as TGTGCCAGCAGGGGCGGGGGTGTGGGACGCCACTACGAGCAGTACTTC. Encoded protein: CASRGGGVGRHYEQYF. The chain employs TRBV28 and TRBJ2-7; 7 positions agree with TRBD2. With 6 bases clipped from V and 3 bases from J, the junction kept 14 bases outside the gene matches. The CDR3 totals 16 residues. In germline, CDR1 is MDHEN, CDR2 SYDVKM.

This clonotype appeared a few times. The genes are TRBV20-1 and TRBJ2-3; TRBD2 matches at 7 bases. Germline V gene data show CDR1 as DFQATT and CDR2 as SNEGSKA (reference sequence). This CDR3 has 11 amino acids. CDR3 DNA sequence: TGCAGCGCACCGGGACTACTCGGGCAGTATTTT. Residues: CSAPGLLGQYF.

This clonotype was detected a few times. The rearrangement joins TRBV20-1 to TRBJ2-4; unclear D gene. The CDR3 covers 12 residues. The germline V gene has CDR1 DFQATT and CDR2 SNEGSKA (reference sequence). V lost 0 bases, J lost 6 bases, and 6 bases lay in between. The DNA of the CDR3 is TGCAGTGCTAGAGATGCGGTAAACATTCAGTACTTC. Translated: CSARDAVNIQYF.

The chain recombines TRBV25-1 with TRBJ1-5; 9 positions match TRBD1. This CDR3 is 15 amino acids long. Per the germline V gene, CDR1 is MGHDK and CDR2 is SYGVNS. V lost 7 bases and J lost 2; bases outside the gene matches: 6. In DNA, the CDR3 is TGTGCCAGCACCCCACAGGGGGCGGGCAATCAGCCCCAGCATTTT. Translating it yields CASTPQGAGNQPQHF.

The chain employs TRBV10-3 and TRBJ2-7; D may be TRBD1 or TRBD2 (5 bases each). The CDR3 has 13 amino acids. The V end was cut by 0 bases, the J end by 9 bases, with 12 bases between. Germline CDR1 and CDR2: ENHRY and SYGVKD. CDR3 nucleotide sequence: TGTGCCATCAGTGAGTCGGGGGTTGGCGGGCAGTACTTC. Residues: CAISESGVGGQYF.

This clonotype has just one count. The chain joins TRBV6-2 or TRBV6-3 to TRBJ2-5; weak D call: TRBD2 (7 bases). The ends were cut back, 8 bases at V and 5 bases at J, with 18 bases in the middle. The CDR3 has 14 amino acids. Germline CDR1 MNHEY, CDR2 SVGEGT. CDR3 coding DNA: TGTGCCAGCGGGAGGGGGTTAGACTCGGAGACCCAGTACTTC. It is translated as CASGRGLDSETQYF.

This clonotype has just a few counts. V and J are TRBV7-2 and TRBJ1-3, with unresolved D. The CDR3 extends over 11 amino acids. Germline lookup yields CDR1 SGHTA and CDR2 FQGNSA. V shed 8 bases and J shed 4 bases, with 6 bases lying between them. CDR3 DNA: TGTGCCAGCGCTAAGGGAAACACCATATATTTT. It codes for CASAKGNTIYF.

The CDR3 reads CASSLRLAGGPPDTQYF. The DNA of the CDR3 is TGTGCCAGCAGCTTGAGGTTAGCGGGAGGGCCGCCAGATACGCAGTATTTT. The rearrangement joins TRBV7-6 to TRBJ2-3, with 11 bases matching TRBD2. V dropped 3 bases and J dropped 4; count of bases not matched to a gene: 9. Germline loops: CDR1 SGHVS, CDR2 FNYEAQ. The CDR3 runs 17 residues.

This clonotype was seen more than once but under ten times. The V and J genes are TRBV2 and TRBJ2-5; 14 bases align to TRBD2. The CDR3 totals 15 residues. Germline V gives CDR1 SNHLY, CDR2 FYNNEI. V dropped 7 bases and J dropped 2; count of bases not matched to a gene: 3. The CDR3 spells CASTRLAGGQETQYF. The CDR3 nucleotides read TGTGCCAGCACCAGACTAGCGGGAGGGCAAGAGACCCAGTACTTC. The full variable domain, completed using reference TRBV2 and TRBJ2-5, is EPEVTQTPSHQVTQMGQEVILRCVPISNHLYFYWYRQILGQKVEFLVSFYNNEISEKSEIFDDQFSVERPDGSNFTLKIRSTKLEDSAMYFCASTRLAGGQETQYFGPGTRLLVL.